This T cell receptor beta chain was retrieved from a study of blood T cell repertoires in COVID-19 (dated by TCRdb to 2020 to 2022). About the full investigation: The collaborator samples originated in the United States, Italy and Spain and spanned the acute and convalescent phases of COVID-19. The repertoires were made available in a free public database intended to serve as a resource for research on the immune response to SARS-CoV-2. Where available, HLA class I and class II types were taken from metadata supplied by the sample provider and were not determined by assay-based typing. Samples came from the ongoing ImmuneRACE study (first 160 participants) plus 1,254 subjects from 6 global collaborators. Deeply sampled blood TCRbeta repertoires from subjects exposed to, actively infected with, or recovered from COVID-19 were included in the dataset. The material from the prospective study consisted of cDNA or gDNA derived from T cells, B-cell-depleted T cells, or PBMCs. Nearly every sample came with metadata listing a de-identified subject ID, COVID-19 status, age in years and sex.

For this clone: The clone's antigen remains unknown. No much larger clonotype is one base removed from it; base qualities were not supplied.

In the prospective study, participants were roughly 18 to 89 years old, resided in approximately 25 geographic areas of the United States, and were enrolled through a virtual design. To assign participants to cohorts, the prospective study relied on clinical history that participants themselves reported in a screening survey and a study questionnaire. Each participant in the prospective study had whole blood, serum and a nasopharyngeal or oropharyngeal swab collected by mobile phlebotomists. Prospective study participants could optionally give additional blood draws and questionnaires over an approximately 2-month period. Blood samples from the prospective study were shipped frozen or at room temperature prior to DNA extraction. The CDR3 measures 17 amino acids from cysteine to phenylalanine. This entry keeps only the CDR3 DNA: 51 bases, framed from base 1. V is pared back by 2 bases and J by 7 bases, with 24 bases lying between the germline termini. The germline V gene supplies CDR1 MDHEN and CDR2 SYDVKM.

What the work shows at the level of the full study, not this receptor alone: The quantity of clinical and demographic metadata differed by source and by participant and was supplied without curation.

The immunoSEQ Assay, a bias-controlled multiplex PCR, was used to amplify TCRbeta CDR3 regions from genomic DNA. The authors' analysis ran thus. Within the assay, amplification of reference gene primers was used to estimate how many nucleated cells each sample contained. To quantify the absolute abundance of each unique TCRbeta CDR3 rearrangement, sequence reads were collapsed and filtered. For each sample, productive Simpson clonality was calculated by taking the square root of Simpson's diversity index across productive rearrangements. TCRdb re-hosts the immuneACCESS table, in-frame sequences only. Its copies lack some clones; in the studies checked, an unresolved V gene accounts for under half of them, and the cause for the rest is not known. V, J and clone size are those of that table, while D and trimming were read from the DNA. Across this sample there are about 280,000 clones, with 90% seen only once. The ten largest account for 1.5% to 2% of the sample.

In this chain, TRBV28 is recombined with TRBJ2-7; the D gene is perhaps TRBD2, from 6 matching bases. The sequence was obtained from a woman younger than 35 with acute COVID-19. What was sequenced was PBMCs or T cells enriched from blood (not recorded which). The DNA sequence reads TGTGCCAGCAGTTTAAGGACGACTAGTTGGTGGGCTAGGGAGCAGTACTTC. Translated, it gives CASSLRTTSWWAREQYF.